This entry lists 9 T cell receptor beta chains sequenced from one sample in a study of T cell changes during pregnancy in multiple sclerosis (dated 2019 in TCRdb). The library was built by means of the immunoSEQ multiplex PCR assay. TCRdb holds this immuneACCESS table with in-frame rearrangements only. Some clones are missing; in checked studies, unresolved V genes explain under half, and the rest has no known cause. The sample table records about 46,000 clones; around 92% of these occur just once. About 4.7% of the sample is taken by the ten largest. The sample here was CD8+ T cells from peripheral blood mononuclear cells, taken in the first trimester of pregnancy. The source of these receptors is a female donor with multiple sclerosis, enrolled in a pregnancy study.

The chain combines TRBV7-6 with TRBJ2-1, with D perhaps matching TRBD1 (7 bases). V lost 6 bases, J lost 4 bases, and 13 bases lay in between. This CDR3 is 14 amino acids long. In germline, CDR1 is SGHVS, CDR2 FNYEAQ. In nucleotides, the CDR3 is TGTGCCAGCAGGCCAGGGGGAGGTTACAATGAGCAGTTCTTC. Its protein product is CASRPGGGYNEQFF.

The genes are TRBV2 and TRBJ1-1; D not resolved. Trimming cost V 6 bases and J 8 bases, with 10 bases left between them. CDR3 length: 11 amino acids. Germline assignment: CDR1 SNHLY and CDR2 FYNNEI. As DNA, the CDR3 is TGTGCCAGCAGGGAGGGCCGGGAAGCTTTCTTT. Amino acid sequence: CASREGREAFF.

The CDR3 loop is CASSFSDSTEAFF. In DNA, the CDR3 is TGTGCCAGCAGCTTTTCGGACAGCACTGAAGCTTTCTTT. This chain connects TRBV5-5 to TRBJ1-1, with D perhaps TRBD1 (6 bases). The ends were cut back, 2 bases at V and 4 bases at J, with 9 bases in the middle. The CDR3 extends over 13 amino acids. CDR1 and CDR2 from the germline V gene are SGHKS and YYEKEE (reference sequence).

In this sample, this clone turned up many times. The V and J genes are TRBV7-9 and TRBJ1-2; 8 bases agree with TRBD1. This CDR3 comprises 15 residues. Trimming removed 4 bases from V and 6 bases from J; junction bases left unmatched: 10. Germline V CDR1 and CDR2: SEHNR, FQNEAQ (reference sequence). The CDR3 spells CASSYAPGQDNGYTF. The DNA for the CDR3 is TGTGCCAGCAGCTACGCACCGGGACAGGATAATGGCTACACCTTC.

The V and J genes are TRBV12-5 and TRBJ1-1; D might be TRBD1 (5 bases). V was pared by 6 bases and J by 10 bases, with 12 bases between. The CDR3 sequence is 11 residues long. From germline, CDR1 is LGHNT and CDR2 FRNRAP. The CDR3 bases are TGTGCTAGTGGGGACCGACAGCCAGCTTTCTTT. This gives the protein CASGDRQPAFF.

The genes are TRBV7-2 and TRBJ2-7; weak D call: TRBD1 (5 bases). Deletions cut 2 bases from V and 0 bases from J, with 8 bases between. This CDR3 is built from 14 residues. Germline-derived CDR1 and CDR2 are SGHTA and FQGNSA. CDR3 sequence reads: CASSLQGYSYEQYF. The CDR3 DNA reads TGTGCCAGCAGCTTACAGGGTTACTCCTACGAGCAGTACTTC.

The J gene is TRBJ1-1, the V gene TRBV7-6, with unresolved D. The CDR3 is 14 residues long. Per the germline V gene, CDR1 is SGHVS and CDR2 is FNYEAQ. Trimming left V 5 bases short and J 3 bases short, with 13 bases between. The CDR3 spells CASSPTPGDTEAFF. The CDR3 nucleotides are TGTGCCAGCAGCCCGACTCCCGGGGACACTGAAGCTTTCTTT.

This clone has a single count. The rearrangement uses TRBV29-1 and TRBJ2-3, with a possible D match to TRBD2 (6 bases). Germline CDR1 and CDR2: SQVTM and ANQGSEA. CDR3 length: 14 amino acids. With 4 bases removed from V and 4 bases from J, the gap between germline ends came to 15 bases. The CDR3 spells CSVVLAGISDTQYF. CDR3 nucleotide sequence: TGCAGCGTTGTATTGGCGGGAATCTCAGATACGCAGTATTTT.

In DNA form, the CDR3 reads TGTGCCAGCAGCGTTACAGGGTTTTTGGGGACCCAGTACTTC. As protein: CASSVTGFLGTQYF. The chain recombines TRBV14 with TRBJ2-5; possibly TRBD1 for D (6 bases). Germline values: CDR1 SGHDN, CDR2 FVKESK. V dropped 5 bases and J dropped 7 bases, with 17 bases sitting between them. There are 14 residues in the CDR3.